This T cell receptor (beta chain) is from a study of blood T cell repertoires in COVID-19. Study details: T cells, B-cell-depleted T cells, or PBMCs provided the cDNA or gDNA that served as material.

This clone showed up just a few times. Enrolled through a virtual design, the participants were between roughly 18 and 95 years of age and came from 24 US areas. Donors were grouped by their self-reported clinical history. V lost 5 bases and J lost 5; bases outside the gene matches: 11. The CDR3 length is 16 residues. Per the germline V gene, CDR1 is MDHEN and CDR2 is SYDVKM. Methods used by the authors: Nucleated cell counts were estimated from reference gene primer amplification. TCRdb's copy holds only in-frame clones and misses some; the assay was immunoSEQ multiplex PCR. V and J calls and clone size are those listed in that table; D and trimming were worked out from the DNA. The sample has 320,000 or so clones, approximately 88% seen once.

The receptor comes from a man in his 60s who had recovered from COVID-19. This sequence joins TRBV28 and TRBJ2-1, with 8 bases matching TRBD2. Sequencing was carried out using PBMCs or T cells enriched from blood (not recorded which). In DNA, the CDR3 is TGTGCCAGCAGTCCCCCTCTAGCGGGCGAAAACAATGAGCAGTTCTTC. As protein: CASSPPLAGENNEQFF.